A selection of T cell receptor beta chains follows, all from one sample in a study of shared clonotypes between healthy human individuals. Here immunoSEQ multiplex PCR was the method, and the copy in TCRdb shows in-frame clones only, minus some. Altogether over 950,000 clones are present, approximately 80% being singletons, with the ten largest covering 0.89%. Sequencing was performed on memory CD4+ T cells from PBMCs. These receptors originate from a man between 18 and 35 years old in good health. Some clones in this sample may be carry-over from other donors' samples. Both conserved end residues are part of each CDR3. The order of the fields is V gene, J gene, clone size, CDR3 protein. Expanded clones are given a class, and other clones once, few, many or no size at all.

V: TRBV6-1
J: TRBJ1-4
size: many
CDR3: CASSAPQGARMNTNEKLFF

V: TRBV7-9
J: TRBJ1-4
size: -
CDR3: CASKKGGATNEKLFF

V: TRBV6-1
J: TRBJ2-1
size: -
CDR3: CASSELRTGGSHNEQFF

V: TRBV5-5
J: TRBJ2-2
size: -
CDR3: CASSWTPETGELFF

V: TRBV28
J: TRBJ1-2
size: once
CDR3: CASSLVRGLKYGYTF

V: TRBV7-9
J: TRBJ2-7
size: -
CDR3: CASSSRGDNYEQYF

V: TRBV28
J: TRBJ2-6
size: few
CDR3: CASDSSGANVLTF

V: TRBV5-6
J: TRBJ1-2
size: few
CDR3: CASSLWSNDYGYTF

V: TRBV5-6
J: TRBJ2-1
size: -
CDR3: CASSLATGGRDNEQFF

V: TRBV6-5
J: TRBJ2-7
size: -
CDR3: CASQKAGSVYEQYF

V: TRBV5-1
J: TRBJ2-2
size: -
CDR3: CASSPNQGNTGELFF

V: TRBV9
J: TRBJ2-3
size: -
CDR3: CASSETSGITDTQYF